This paragraph reports one T cell receptor beta chain. What it recognizes is unknown. The assay was immunoSEQ multiplex PCR, and TCRdb's table has in-frame clones only and misses some. The table includes 100,000 to 150,000 clones, around four fifths detected once. Time point given: week 11, during vaccination. In every dose of vaccine, 300 ug of mutant IDH1 20-mer peptide was given alongside topical imiquimod. The study enrolled donors with new WHO grade 3 or 4 IDH1-mutant, ATRX-lost astrocytomas. This sample is part of a study of a mutant IDH1 vaccine in newly diagnosed glioma. About the study: Patients in the study were vaccinated eight times, receiving shots in weeks 1, 3, 5, 7, 11, 15, 19 and 23. Earlier therapy was either radiotherapy, temozolomide, or both, and most got both.

This specimen consisted of PBMCs, obtained from a glioma patient whose treatment included an IDH1 peptide vaccine. The clonotype was recovered from a middle-aged man with glioma.

The CDR3 sequence is CSVSSGNTIYF. Here the CDR3 DNA reads TGCAGCGTGTCTTCGGGAAACACCATATATTTT. V gene TRBV29-1 combines with J gene TRBJ1-3; no clear D. Between the trimmed V and J ends, which lost 6 bases and 4 bases, there was a span of 7 bases. The length of the CDR3 is 11 residues. CDR1 is SQVTM, CDR2 ANQGSEA, per germline.